These 13 T cell receptor beta chains were sequenced from one sample in a study of radiation and T cells in renal cell carcinoma. TCRdb's copy holds only in-frame clones and misses some; the assay was immunoSEQ multiplex PCR. This sample has approximately 150,000 clones, with 86% found just once. Time point specified: blood 4 weeks post-SBRT, at nephrectomy. Indicated treatment: 15 Gy SBRT to primary tumor, nephrectomy 4 weeks later. The sequences come from blood, collected from a patient whose treatment included radiotherapy and nephrectomy. All receptors come from a woman in her forties or fifties with renal cell carcinoma.

The rearrangement uses TRBV5-1 and TRBJ2-2, with a possible D match to TRBD1 (6 bases). Trimming shortened V by 3 bases and J by 6 bases, and 12 bases separated the two germline ends. The V gene's germline CDR1 is SGHRS and CDR2 YFSETQ. This CDR3 comprises 14 residues. CDR3 sequence (DNA): TGCGCCAGCAGCTCACGACAGGCACCCGGGGAGCTGTTTTTT. This translates into CASSSRQAPGELFF.

V is TRBV28 and J is TRBJ2-7, with TRBD1 matching 10 bases. Trimming at V came to 8 bases and at J to 2 bases, leaving 9 bases not matched to a gene. This CDR3 region has 15 residues. The germline gives CDR1 MDHEN, CDR2 SYDVKM. The CDR3 bases are TGTGCCAGCGGCCAAGGGGGGACAGGGGCCTACGAGCAGTACTTC. It is translated as CASGQGGTGAYEQYF.

This clone was seen more than once but under ten times. DNA for the CDR3: TGTGCCAGCAGCTTCACCAGGGATCAGCCCCAGCATTTT. It codes for CASSFTRDQPQHF. The genes are TRBV11-2 and TRBJ1-5; a possible D gene is TRBD1 (5 bases). The germline gives CDR1 SGHAT, CDR2 FQNNGV. V was cut by 3 bases and J by 5 bases, with 8 bases left in between. This CDR3 comprises 13 residues. Complete variable domain (other parts from reference TRBV11-2 and TRBJ1-5): EAGVAQSPRYKIIEKRQSVAFWCNPISGHATLYWYQQILGQGPKLLIQFQNNGVVDDSQLPKDRFSAERLKGVDSTLKIQPAKLEDSAVYLCASSFTRDQPQHFGDGTRLSIL.

CDR3 amino acids: CASSHQTASTDTQYF. CDR3 sequence (DNA): TGTGCCAGCTCTCACCAGACAGCTAGCACAGATACGCAGTATTTT. V is TRBV18 and J is TRBJ2-3; the D gene is possibly TRBD1 (5 bases). The CDR3 spans 15 residues. From germline, CDR1 is KGHSH and CDR2 LQKENI. Trimming stripped 6 bases from V and 0 bases from J, with 13 bases between.

The chain employs TRBV19 and TRBJ1-5, with D possibly being TRBD1 (5 bases). CDR3 length: 19 residues. Deletions cut 3 bases from V and 2 bases from J, with 23 bases between. Per germline, CDR1 LNHDA and CDR2 SQIVND (reference sequence). The CDR3 loop is CASSIRTGIRGEGNQPQHF. CDR3 bases: TGTGCCAGTAGTATCCGGACGGGGATAAGGGGTGAAGGCAATCAGCCCCAGCATTTT. Combining the CDR3 with reference TRBV19 and TRBJ1-5 gives the whole variable domain DGGITQSPKYLFRKEGQNVTLSCEQNLNHDAMYWYRQDPGQGLRLIYYSQIVNDFQKGDIAEGYSVSREKKESFPLTVTSAQKNPTAFYLCASSIRTGIRGEGNQPQHFGDGTRLSIL.

CDR3 in DNA: TGTGCCAGCAGCTTAGCGGGGGCAGCAAACATTCAGTACTTC. It translates to CASSLAGAANIQYF. V usage is TRBV7-9 and J usage is TRBJ2-4; possibly TRBD1 for D (6 bases). CDR3 length equals 14 residues. Germline-derived CDR1 and CDR2 are SEHNR and FQNEAQ (reference sequence). Trimming removed 0 bases at V and 6 bases at J, with 9 bases between.

The chain is built from TRBV19 and TRBJ2-7, with TRBD1 matching over 7 bases. The CDR3 loop spans 13 amino acids. Germline CDR1 LNHDA, CDR2 SQIVND (reference sequence). The junction had 3 bases not matched to a gene; V was cut back by 5 bases and J by 2 bases. The CDR3 sequence is CASSVQGAYEQYF. The CDR3 nucleotides are TGTGCCAGTAGTGTGCAGGGGGCCTACGAGCAGTACTTC.

The chain uses TRBV27 and TRBJ1-2; no clear D. The CDR3 spans 14 residues. Germline CDR1 MNHEY, CDR2 SMNVEV (reference sequence). The V end was cut by 6 bases, the J end by 4 bases, with 15 bases between. CDR3 residues: CASSARAPGYGYTF. The CDR3 nucleotides read TGTGCCAGCAGCGCCCGGGCCCCTGGCTATGGCTACACCTTC.

The chain joins TRBV7-9 to TRBJ2-3, with D uncertain. V was clipped by 1 base and J by 0 bases, with 8 bases between them. Germline V gene lookup returns CDR1 SEHNR and CDR2 FQNEAQ (reference sequence). This CDR3 has 15 residues. The CDR3 reads CASSLGVSSTDTQYF. In DNA form, the CDR3 reads TGTGCCAGCAGCTTAGGTGTCTCTAGCACAGATACGCAGTATTTT.

This clone was found once. The chain links TRBV7-8 to TRBJ2-3; D unresolved. The V gene lost 1 base and the J gene lost 6 bases, with 8 bases spanning the gap. CDR3 length: 13 residues. Germline V gene lookup returns CDR1 SGHVS and CDR2 FQNEAQ. CDR3 amino acids: CASSLDLSDTQYF. DNA for the CDR3: TGTGCCAGCAGCTTAGATCTCTCCGATACGCAGTATTTT.

Here the CDR3 reads CASSFGEGNTEAFF. The CDR3 region has the DNA TGTGCCAGCAGCTTCGGGGAGGGGAACACTGAAGCTTTCTTT. This chain joins TRBV5-4 and TRBJ1-1; D is ambiguous. The V gene's germline CDR1 is SGHNT and CDR2 YYREEE (reference sequence). The CDR3 covers 14 residues. V lost 2 bases to trimming and J lost 1 base, with 9 bases between them.

The chain has TRBV5-6 and TRBJ2-2; the D gene is possibly TRBD1 (6 bases). This CDR3 is 16 amino acids long. CDR1 is SGHDT and CDR2 is YYEEEE in the germline V gene. Trimming removed 0 bases from V and 7 bases from J, with 16 bases in between. Here the CDR3 reads CASSLARDRFFGELFF. The DNA of the CDR3 is TGTGCCAGCAGCTTGGCCCGTGACAGGTTTTTCGGGGAGCTGTTTTTT.

V usage is TRBV6-1 and J usage is TRBJ2-1; the D is unclear. Germline CDR1 MNHNS, CDR2 SASEGT. CDR3 length: 13 amino acids. Deletions cut 4 bases from V and 4 bases from J, with 8 bases between. The CDR3 loop reads CASSGSFYNEQFF. In DNA form, the CDR3 reads TGTGCCAGCAGTGGTTCCTTTTACAATGAGCAGTTCTTC.